This T cell receptor (beta chain) was retrieved from a study of OX40 agonist ivuxolimab in advanced cancers. The study in broad terms: The costimulatory receptor OX40 (CD134) was targeted by ivuxolimab, a fully human IgG2 agonistic monoclonal antibody. A male proportion of around 80% and a mean age of 60 years, ranging from 23 to 79, were recorded for the dose-escalation cohort. The paper reports the monotherapy dose-escalation portion (N = 52 patients) of the phase I ivuxolimab trial. Three dose-escalation patients achieved partial responses, one with hepatocellular carcinoma and two with cutaneous melanoma. Peripheral TCRbeta sequencing was intended to test whether TCR sequence diversity was altered and clonal T-cell expansion was caused by ivuxolimab. Patients were allowed to have had prior anti-PD-1, anti-PD-L1 or anti-CTLA-4 therapy, and approximately 43% of the dose-escalation patients had previously received checkpoint inhibitors. Intravenous ivuxolimab was administered to patients every 2 weeks at six dose levels: 0.01, 0.1, 0.3, 1.5, 3 and 10 mg/kg. Of the roughly 53 patients in dose escalation, about 19 had hepatocellular carcinoma, some 15 had melanoma, 9 had renal cell carcinoma and 9 had head and neck cancer.

Comments on this clone: Its recognized antigen is unknown. Per-nucleotide qualities are absent, and no much larger clonotype sits a single base away.

What the study reported, not specific to this receptor: In partial responders in the 0.1-3.0 mg/kg groups, normalized peripheral clonal expansion was found to be among the lowest, especially among CD8+ T cells. Clonal expansion of both CD4+ and CD8+ blood T cells was observed from baseline to week 6 at doses 0.1 to 3.0 mg/kg. Which antigens the clonally expanded peripheral T cells were specific for was not determined. After ivuxolimab, CD8+ T cells had more expanded clones than CD4+ T cells on average. Low levels of normalized T-cell clonal expansion were also seen in some patients who did not respond.

For sequencing of the TCRbeta CDR3 region, genomic DNA was extracted from the sorted cells. The immunoSEQ Assay was used for sequencing of TCRbeta CDR3 regions. Sourced from immuneACCESS, this table was stored by TCRdb with only in-frame sequences that have V and J called. A share of the clones is absent; for the studies checked, an unresolved V gene accounts for under half, and the remainder has no known explanation. The table for this sample lists approximately 65,000 clones; 80% to 95% of them were counted only once. Of the sample, 0.62% falls within the top ten clones. Patients with a history of autoimmune disease or receiving systemic immunosuppression were excluded from the trial. Peripheral blood for TCR sequencing was drawn from every dose cohort at baseline, at cycle 4 day 1 and at cycle 7 day 1. Samples were obtained from an open-label, multicenter, first-in-human phase I dose-escalation trial of ivuxolimab. Adults with locally advanced or metastatic head and neck squamous cell, hepatocellular, melanoma or renal cell carcinoma were enrolled in the trial. Before TCR sequencing, CD4+ and CD8+ T cells were separately sorted from peripheral blood.

From its cysteine to its phenylalanine, the CDR3 spans 16 amino acids. The retained sequence is limited to the CDR3, 48 bases, with the frame set at the first base. From the germline V gene, CDR1 is SGHTA and CDR2 is FQGTGA. Deletion took 0 bases off V and 1 base off J, with a span of 9 bases between the germline ends. The sample consisted of CD4+ or CD8+ T cells sorted from blood, taken in a trial of the OX40 agonist ivuxolimab. The clonotype comes from an adult with an advanced solid tumor such as melanoma, head and neck, liver or kidney cancer. The rearrangement combines TRBV7-3 with TRBJ2-2; the D gene assignment is ambiguous. The nucleotide sequence reads TGTGCCAGCAGCTTAACAGGGTGGGGGAACACCGGGGAGCTGTTTTTT. Its protein product is CASSLTGWGNTGELFF.